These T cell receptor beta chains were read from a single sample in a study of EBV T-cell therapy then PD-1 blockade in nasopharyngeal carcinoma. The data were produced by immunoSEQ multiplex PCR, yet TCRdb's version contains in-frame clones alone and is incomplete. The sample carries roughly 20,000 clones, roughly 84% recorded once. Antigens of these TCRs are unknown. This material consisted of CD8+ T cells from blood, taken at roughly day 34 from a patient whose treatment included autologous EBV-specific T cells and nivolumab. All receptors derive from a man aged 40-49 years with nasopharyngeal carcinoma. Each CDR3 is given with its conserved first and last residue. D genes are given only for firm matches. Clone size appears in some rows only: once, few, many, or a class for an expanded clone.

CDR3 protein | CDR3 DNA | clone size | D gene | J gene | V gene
CASSGLGVENEQFF | TGTGCCAGCAGTGGGTTAGGGGTTGAGAATGAGCAGTTCTTC | NA | NA | TRBJ2-1 | TRBV2
CASSHGHTYEQYF | TGTGCCAGCAGCCACGGACATACCTACGAGCAGTACTTC | NA | NA | TRBJ2-7 | TRBV12-3/TRBV12-4
CASSLTGAPTDTQYF | TGTGCCAGCAGCTTAACAGGGGCTCCGACAGATACGCAGTATTTT | NA | NA | TRBJ2-3 | TRBV7-3
CASSPTGVSLGEKLFF | TGTGCCAGCAGCCCTACAGGGGTATCGTTGGGTGAAAAACTGTTTTTT | NA | TRBD1 | TRBJ1-4 | TRBV14
CASSQDSTGSSFPWPGYTF | TGTGCCAGCAGCCAAGATTCGACAGGCTCATCCTTCCCCTGGCCCGGCTACACCTTC | NA | NA | TRBJ1-2 | TRBV3-1/TRBV3-2
CASSLVGPTTDTQYF | TGTGCCAGCAGCCTAGTTGGCCCCACCACAGATACGCAGTATTTT | NA | NA | TRBJ2-3 | TRBV7-8
CASSLSSSPGNTIYF | TGCGCCAGCAGCCTATCCTCTAGTCCTGGAAACACCATATATTTT | NA | NA | TRBJ1-3 | TRBV4-3
CASSLRSGGDEQYF | TGTGCCAGCAGCTTACGGTCCGGGGGCGACGAGCAGTACTTC | once | NA | TRBJ2-7 | TRBV7-9
CASSNLGTGANVLTF | TGTGCCAGTAGTAATCTGGGGACTGGGGCCAACGTCCTGACTTTC | NA | NA | TRBJ2-6 | TRBV19
CASYGGETSSPTDTQYF | TGTGCCAGCTACGGGGGGGAGACTAGTTCCCCCACAGATACGCAGTATTTT | NA | TRBD2 | TRBJ2-3 | TRBV5-6